This entry concerns a single TCR beta chain. Seattle-derived patients entered the study during active infection and were followed longitudinally. This sample was taken from a study of blood T cell repertoires in COVID-19. About the research overall: T cells, B-cell-depleted T cells, or PBMCs supplied cDNA or gDNA.

V was trimmed by 4 bases and J by 7 bases, leaving 20 bases between them. The CDR3 is 16 amino acids. Germline V gives CDR1 SGHAT, CDR2 FQNNGV. Measured with immunoSEQ multiplex PCR; TCRdb has only the in-frame clones, and not every one. The table shows about 230,000 clones, with 70% to 90% occurring only once. What was sequenced was peripheral blood. This TCR was recovered from a man between 50 and 59 years old with COVID-19, enrolled during active disease. The chain couples TRBV11-2 to TRBJ2-1; maybe TRBD2 (5 bases). CDR3 loop: CASSSRLGVPGNEQFF. The CDR3 DNA sequence: TGTGCCAGCAGCTCTAGACTGGGAGTCCCAGGAAATGAGCAGTTCTTC.